This TCR beta chain derives from a study of blood T cell repertoires in COVID-19. Study-wide context: The origin of the acute and convalescent COVID-19 samples was the United States, Italy and Spain.

In the study's own analysis: The assay estimated nucleated cells by amplifying reference gene primers. TCRdb's copy holds only in-frame clones and misses some; the assay was immunoSEQ multiplex PCR. Clonal size and the V and J genes are those of that table, whereas D and trimming came from the DNA. In the table there are roughly 300,000 clones, about nine tenths of which are singletons. Germline V CDR1 and CDR2: SGDLS, YYNGEE. The V end was cut by 2 bases, the J end by 6 bases, with 8 bases between. This CDR3 spans 13 amino acids. The rearrangement joins TRBV9 to TRBJ2-2, with D maybe TRBD2 (5 bases). The source material was peripheral blood. This sequence originates from a woman between 35 and 50 years old who had recovered from COVID-19. The CDR3, as DNA: TGTGCCAGCAGCGTCGGGGTTGCCGGGGAGCTGTTTTTT. Amino acid sequence: CASSVGVAGELFF. The full variable domain, its missing parts supplied by reference TRBV9 and TRBJ2-2, is DSGVTQTPKHLITATGQRVTLRCSPRSGDLSVYWYQQSLDQGLQFLIQYYNGEERAKGNILERFSAQQFPDLHSELNLSSLELGDSALYFCASSVGVAGELFFGEGSRLTVL.